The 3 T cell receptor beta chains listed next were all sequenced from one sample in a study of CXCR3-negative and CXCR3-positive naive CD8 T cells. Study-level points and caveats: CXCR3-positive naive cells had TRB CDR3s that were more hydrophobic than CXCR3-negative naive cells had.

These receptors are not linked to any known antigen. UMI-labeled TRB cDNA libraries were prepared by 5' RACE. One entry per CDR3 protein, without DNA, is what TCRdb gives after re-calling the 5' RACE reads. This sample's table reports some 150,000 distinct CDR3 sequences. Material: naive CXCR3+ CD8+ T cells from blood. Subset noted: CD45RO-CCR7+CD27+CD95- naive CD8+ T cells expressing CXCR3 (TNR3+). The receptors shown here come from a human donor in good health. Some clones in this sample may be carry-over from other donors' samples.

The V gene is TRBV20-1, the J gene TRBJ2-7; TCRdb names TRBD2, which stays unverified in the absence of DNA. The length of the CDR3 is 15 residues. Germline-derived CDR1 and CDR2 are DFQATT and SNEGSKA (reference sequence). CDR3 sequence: CSARGILADSYEQYF.

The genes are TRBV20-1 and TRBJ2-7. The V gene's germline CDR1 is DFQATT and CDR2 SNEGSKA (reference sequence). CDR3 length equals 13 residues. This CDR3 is CSAIPYDTYEQYF.

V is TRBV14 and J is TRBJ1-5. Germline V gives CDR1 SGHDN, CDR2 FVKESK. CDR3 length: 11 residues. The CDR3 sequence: CASSHNQPQHF.